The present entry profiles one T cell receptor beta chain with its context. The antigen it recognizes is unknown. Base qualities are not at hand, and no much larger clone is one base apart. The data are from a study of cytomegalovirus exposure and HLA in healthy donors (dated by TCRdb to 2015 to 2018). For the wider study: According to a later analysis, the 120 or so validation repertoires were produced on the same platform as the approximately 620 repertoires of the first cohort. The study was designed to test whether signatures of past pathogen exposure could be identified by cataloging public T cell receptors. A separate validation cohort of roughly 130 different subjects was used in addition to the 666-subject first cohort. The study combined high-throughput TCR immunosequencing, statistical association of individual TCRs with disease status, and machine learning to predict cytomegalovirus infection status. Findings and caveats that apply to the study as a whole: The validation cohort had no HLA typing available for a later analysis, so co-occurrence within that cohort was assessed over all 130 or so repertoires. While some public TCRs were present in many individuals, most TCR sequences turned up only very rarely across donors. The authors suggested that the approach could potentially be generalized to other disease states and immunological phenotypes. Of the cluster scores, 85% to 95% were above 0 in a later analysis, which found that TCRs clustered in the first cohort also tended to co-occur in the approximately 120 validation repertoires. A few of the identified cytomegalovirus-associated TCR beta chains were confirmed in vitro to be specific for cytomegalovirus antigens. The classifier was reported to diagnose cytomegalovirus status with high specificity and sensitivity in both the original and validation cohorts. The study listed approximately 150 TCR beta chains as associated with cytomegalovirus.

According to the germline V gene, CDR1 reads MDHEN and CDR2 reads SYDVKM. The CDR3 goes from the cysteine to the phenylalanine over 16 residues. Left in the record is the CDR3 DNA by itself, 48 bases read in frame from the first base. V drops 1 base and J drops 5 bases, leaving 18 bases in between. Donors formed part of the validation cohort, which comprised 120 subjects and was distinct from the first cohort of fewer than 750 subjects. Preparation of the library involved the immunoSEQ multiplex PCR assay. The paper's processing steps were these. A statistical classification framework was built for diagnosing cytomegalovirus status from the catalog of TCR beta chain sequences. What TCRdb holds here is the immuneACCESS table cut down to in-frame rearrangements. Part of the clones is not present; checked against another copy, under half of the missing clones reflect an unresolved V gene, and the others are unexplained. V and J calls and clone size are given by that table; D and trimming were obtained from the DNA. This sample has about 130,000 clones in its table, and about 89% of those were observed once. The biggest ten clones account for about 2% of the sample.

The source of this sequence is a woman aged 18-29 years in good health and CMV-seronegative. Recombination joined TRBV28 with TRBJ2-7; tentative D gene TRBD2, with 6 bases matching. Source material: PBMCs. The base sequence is TGTGCCAGCAGTTTATCACTCCTCTCGGGAGCGAACGAGCAGTACTTC. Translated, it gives CASSLSLLSGANEQYF.